This TCR beta chain was obtained from a study of cytotoxic CD8 clonotypes in ibrutinib-treated CLL. Findings and limits, study-wide: Clonality was higher at baseline than in age-matched healthy donors and tracked circulating CD8+ T-cell counts. Clonality grew at ibrutinib response; at progression, it decreased back toward baseline.

CDR3 length equals 15 residues. Cryopreserved PBMCs yielded around 2.1 micrograms of genomic DNA for TCR beta libraries. TCRdb keeps only in-frame clones here, not all; method: immunoSEQ multiplex PCR. The repertoire holds a few hundred thousand clones, with roughly 80% as singletons. In the case of this clone: Its target is not known.

This clonotype was sampled from a human donor with chronic lymphocytic leukemia. This chain connects TRBV21-1 to TRBJ1-5; the table's D call, TRBD1, has no DNA check behind it. TRBV21-1 corresponds to a pseudogene. Source: PBMCs, taken before ibrutinib treatment. The CDR3: CASSKGTGLNQPQHF. The CDR3 bases are TGTGCCAGCAGCAAAGGTACAGGGCTCAATCAGCCCCAGCATTTT.